Listed below are T cell receptor beta chains from one sample, sequenced in a study of T cell responses to AZD1222 COVID-19 vaccine. Produced via immunoSEQ multiplex PCR; TCRdb's table is partial and in-frame only. The table includes 70,000 to 85,000 clones, around four fifths detected once. The source material was peripheral blood, sampled on day 0 of AZD1222 vaccination. These receptors were taken from an adult in good health. Both conserved end residues are part of each CDR3. The order of the fields is clone size, V gene, CDR3 length, D gene, J gene, CDR3 protein. D genes are given only for firm matches. Size tells how often a clone was seen (once, few, many) or the class of an expanded clone, and some rows leave it out.

few,TRBV12-3/TRBV12-4,13,NA,TRBJ2-7,CASRPSASYEQYF
NA,TRBV4-2,17,NA,TRBJ1-3,CASSPSSGARAGNTIYF
once,TRBV29-1,11,NA,TRBJ1-1,CSVGENTEAFF
NA,TRBV7-9,14,NA,TRBJ2-7,CASSPTVSSYEQYF
NA,TRBV5-6,15,TRBD1,TRBJ1-1,CASSPGQATGMIAFF
NA,TRBV2,13,NA,TRBJ1-1,CASSQERYTEAFF
few,TRBV4-3,17,NA,TRBJ1-6,CASSQDIEAGNNSPLHF
NA,TRBV5-1,14,NA,TRBJ2-7,CASSRRTSAEEQYF
NA,TRBV7-9,13,NA,TRBJ1-1,CASSLEVADPAFF
NA,TRBV13,14,TRBD1,TRBJ1-2,CASSTDRARYGYTF
NA,TRBV29-1,14,NA,TRBJ2-7,CSVRDPGLAGEQYF
NA,TRBV12-3/TRBV12-4,12,NA,TRBJ2-1,CASSLESGEQFF
NA,TRBV10-3,14,NA,TRBJ2-3,CATDRDPTTDTQYF
NA,TRBV5-6,18,TRBD1,TRBJ1-5,CASSLSRGRSHSNQPQHF
once,TRBV4-2,16,NA,TRBJ1-5,CASSRRAGDSNQPQHF
NA,TRBV30,18,TRBD1,TRBJ1-6,CAWQAGTGAGSYNSPLHF
NA,TRBV7-2,14,NA,TRBJ2-3,CASSFPPDADTQYF
few,TRBV19,14,NA,TRBJ2-3,CASSMGMAWDTQYF
once,TRBV7-2,13,NA,TRBJ1-5,CASSLGGRAAQHF
NA,TRBV9,15,NA,TRBJ1-2,CASSVASGGLGGYTF
NA,TRBV6-6,17,TRBD1,TRBJ2-6,CASSPGQALSGANVLTF
NA,TRBV7-2,14,NA,TRBJ2-1,CASCPGVPYNEQFF